This entry is about one T cell receptor (beta chain). Its antigen remains unknown. The junction departs from the called germline gene at one end, perhaps through a read error. Germline-derived CDR1 and CDR2 are SEHNR and FQNEAQ (reference sequence). This CDR3 is 14 amino acids long. TCR beta cDNA was prepared out of approximately 470 ng total RNA by means of a constant-region primer. Slightly modified ARM-PCR with three nested multiplex PCR rounds yielded TCR beta libraries. TRBV1-TRBV30 forward primers paired with a C-beta reverse primer were used in the first two PCR rounds, which ran approximately 11 cycles each. Each CDR3 protein gets one entry after TCRdb re-called the multiplex PCR reads with MiXCR. Of under 50,000 distinct CDR3 sequences in the sample, roughly 70% are singletons; the top ten hold 29%. The data derive from a study of tumor-infiltrating lymphocytes in primary liver carcinoma. Findings and caveats of the study: Tumor-adjacent and tumor-blood pairs showed less overlap than tumor region pairs. With p = 0.039, the top-250-clone fraction in tumors significantly exceeded that in blood.

Starting material for RNA and DNA co-extraction consisted of about 17-30 mg of unsorted bulk tissue. Treatment-naive at the time, the patients had chronic HBV infection. Sequencing was carried out using liver tumor tissue from sampling region 5. Sample subset: tumor region T5, tumor centre. The chain is built from TRBV7-9 and TRBJ2-3; no clear D. This TCR was recovered from a man in his forties with primary liver carcinoma and hepatitis B virus infection. The CDR3 DNA follows: TGCGCCAGCAGCTCGAGCCAGGCCCCAGATACGCAGTATTTT. It encodes CASSSSQAPDTQYF.